This entry lists 2 T cell receptor beta chains sequenced from one sample in a study of OX40 agonist ivuxolimab in advanced cancers. Sequencing used immunoSEQ multiplex PCR; TCRdb keeps in-frame clones, though not all of them. The sample includes 10,000 to 15,000 clones, around 80% of them seen just once. The sequencing here drew on CD4+ or CD8+ T cells sorted from blood, taken in a trial of the OX40 agonist ivuxolimab. The receptors come from an adult with an advanced solid tumor such as melanoma, head and neck, liver or kidney cancer.

The CDR3 sequence is CASSFSGNPTDTQYF. The CDR3 nucleotides read TGTGCCAGCAGTTTTAGCGGGAACCCCACAGATACGCAGTATTTT. The chain is built from TRBV27 and TRBJ2-3, with 8 bases fitting TRBD2. Trimming took 3 bases from V and 2 from J; bases not matched to a gene: 4. Germline lookup yields CDR1 MNHEY and CDR2 SMNVEV (reference sequence). This CDR3 contains 15 residues.

The chain joins TRBV12-5 to TRBJ1-1; 7 bases fit TRBD1. The CDR3 is 16 residues long. Trimming cost V 4 bases and J 0 bases; bases outside gene matches: 8. CDR1 and CDR2 from the germline V gene are LGHNT and FRNRAP. The CDR3 DNA sequence: TGTGCTAGTGGTTGGGGGAGCGACAGGGTGAACACTGAAGCTTTCTTT. Its translation: CASGWGSDRVNTEAFF.